This T cell receptor (beta chain) was captured in a study of blood T cells in healthy people across ages. After removal of 0 bases from V and 1 base from J, the junction contained 8 bases not matched to a gene. Germline CDR1 reads SEHNR; CDR2 reads FQNEAQ (reference sequence). The CDR3 has 17 residues. Study results and limitations: Diversity was estimated from one million T cells, and these estimates were considered underestimates. TCR beta diversity per million T cells fell roughly linearly with age.

This clonotype was counted only a few times. Its target is unknown. Through a sample-barcoded 5' primer and a J-beta primer mix, a second PCR was run for about 6 to 11 cycles. TCRdb re-called the 5' RACE reads with MiXCR, one entry per CDR3 protein. The repertoire holds hundreds of thousands of distinct CDR3 sequences, with about 62% as singletons. The rearrangement joins TRBV7-9 to TRBJ2-5, with TRBD2 matching 7 bases. The specimen sequenced was blood. This clonotype was obtained from a man aged 25-40 years in good health. In nucleotides, the CDR3 is TGTGCCAGCAGCTTAGCGTCCAGCGGGGAAATCCAAGAGACCCAGTACTTC. Its protein product is CASSLASSGEIQETQYF.